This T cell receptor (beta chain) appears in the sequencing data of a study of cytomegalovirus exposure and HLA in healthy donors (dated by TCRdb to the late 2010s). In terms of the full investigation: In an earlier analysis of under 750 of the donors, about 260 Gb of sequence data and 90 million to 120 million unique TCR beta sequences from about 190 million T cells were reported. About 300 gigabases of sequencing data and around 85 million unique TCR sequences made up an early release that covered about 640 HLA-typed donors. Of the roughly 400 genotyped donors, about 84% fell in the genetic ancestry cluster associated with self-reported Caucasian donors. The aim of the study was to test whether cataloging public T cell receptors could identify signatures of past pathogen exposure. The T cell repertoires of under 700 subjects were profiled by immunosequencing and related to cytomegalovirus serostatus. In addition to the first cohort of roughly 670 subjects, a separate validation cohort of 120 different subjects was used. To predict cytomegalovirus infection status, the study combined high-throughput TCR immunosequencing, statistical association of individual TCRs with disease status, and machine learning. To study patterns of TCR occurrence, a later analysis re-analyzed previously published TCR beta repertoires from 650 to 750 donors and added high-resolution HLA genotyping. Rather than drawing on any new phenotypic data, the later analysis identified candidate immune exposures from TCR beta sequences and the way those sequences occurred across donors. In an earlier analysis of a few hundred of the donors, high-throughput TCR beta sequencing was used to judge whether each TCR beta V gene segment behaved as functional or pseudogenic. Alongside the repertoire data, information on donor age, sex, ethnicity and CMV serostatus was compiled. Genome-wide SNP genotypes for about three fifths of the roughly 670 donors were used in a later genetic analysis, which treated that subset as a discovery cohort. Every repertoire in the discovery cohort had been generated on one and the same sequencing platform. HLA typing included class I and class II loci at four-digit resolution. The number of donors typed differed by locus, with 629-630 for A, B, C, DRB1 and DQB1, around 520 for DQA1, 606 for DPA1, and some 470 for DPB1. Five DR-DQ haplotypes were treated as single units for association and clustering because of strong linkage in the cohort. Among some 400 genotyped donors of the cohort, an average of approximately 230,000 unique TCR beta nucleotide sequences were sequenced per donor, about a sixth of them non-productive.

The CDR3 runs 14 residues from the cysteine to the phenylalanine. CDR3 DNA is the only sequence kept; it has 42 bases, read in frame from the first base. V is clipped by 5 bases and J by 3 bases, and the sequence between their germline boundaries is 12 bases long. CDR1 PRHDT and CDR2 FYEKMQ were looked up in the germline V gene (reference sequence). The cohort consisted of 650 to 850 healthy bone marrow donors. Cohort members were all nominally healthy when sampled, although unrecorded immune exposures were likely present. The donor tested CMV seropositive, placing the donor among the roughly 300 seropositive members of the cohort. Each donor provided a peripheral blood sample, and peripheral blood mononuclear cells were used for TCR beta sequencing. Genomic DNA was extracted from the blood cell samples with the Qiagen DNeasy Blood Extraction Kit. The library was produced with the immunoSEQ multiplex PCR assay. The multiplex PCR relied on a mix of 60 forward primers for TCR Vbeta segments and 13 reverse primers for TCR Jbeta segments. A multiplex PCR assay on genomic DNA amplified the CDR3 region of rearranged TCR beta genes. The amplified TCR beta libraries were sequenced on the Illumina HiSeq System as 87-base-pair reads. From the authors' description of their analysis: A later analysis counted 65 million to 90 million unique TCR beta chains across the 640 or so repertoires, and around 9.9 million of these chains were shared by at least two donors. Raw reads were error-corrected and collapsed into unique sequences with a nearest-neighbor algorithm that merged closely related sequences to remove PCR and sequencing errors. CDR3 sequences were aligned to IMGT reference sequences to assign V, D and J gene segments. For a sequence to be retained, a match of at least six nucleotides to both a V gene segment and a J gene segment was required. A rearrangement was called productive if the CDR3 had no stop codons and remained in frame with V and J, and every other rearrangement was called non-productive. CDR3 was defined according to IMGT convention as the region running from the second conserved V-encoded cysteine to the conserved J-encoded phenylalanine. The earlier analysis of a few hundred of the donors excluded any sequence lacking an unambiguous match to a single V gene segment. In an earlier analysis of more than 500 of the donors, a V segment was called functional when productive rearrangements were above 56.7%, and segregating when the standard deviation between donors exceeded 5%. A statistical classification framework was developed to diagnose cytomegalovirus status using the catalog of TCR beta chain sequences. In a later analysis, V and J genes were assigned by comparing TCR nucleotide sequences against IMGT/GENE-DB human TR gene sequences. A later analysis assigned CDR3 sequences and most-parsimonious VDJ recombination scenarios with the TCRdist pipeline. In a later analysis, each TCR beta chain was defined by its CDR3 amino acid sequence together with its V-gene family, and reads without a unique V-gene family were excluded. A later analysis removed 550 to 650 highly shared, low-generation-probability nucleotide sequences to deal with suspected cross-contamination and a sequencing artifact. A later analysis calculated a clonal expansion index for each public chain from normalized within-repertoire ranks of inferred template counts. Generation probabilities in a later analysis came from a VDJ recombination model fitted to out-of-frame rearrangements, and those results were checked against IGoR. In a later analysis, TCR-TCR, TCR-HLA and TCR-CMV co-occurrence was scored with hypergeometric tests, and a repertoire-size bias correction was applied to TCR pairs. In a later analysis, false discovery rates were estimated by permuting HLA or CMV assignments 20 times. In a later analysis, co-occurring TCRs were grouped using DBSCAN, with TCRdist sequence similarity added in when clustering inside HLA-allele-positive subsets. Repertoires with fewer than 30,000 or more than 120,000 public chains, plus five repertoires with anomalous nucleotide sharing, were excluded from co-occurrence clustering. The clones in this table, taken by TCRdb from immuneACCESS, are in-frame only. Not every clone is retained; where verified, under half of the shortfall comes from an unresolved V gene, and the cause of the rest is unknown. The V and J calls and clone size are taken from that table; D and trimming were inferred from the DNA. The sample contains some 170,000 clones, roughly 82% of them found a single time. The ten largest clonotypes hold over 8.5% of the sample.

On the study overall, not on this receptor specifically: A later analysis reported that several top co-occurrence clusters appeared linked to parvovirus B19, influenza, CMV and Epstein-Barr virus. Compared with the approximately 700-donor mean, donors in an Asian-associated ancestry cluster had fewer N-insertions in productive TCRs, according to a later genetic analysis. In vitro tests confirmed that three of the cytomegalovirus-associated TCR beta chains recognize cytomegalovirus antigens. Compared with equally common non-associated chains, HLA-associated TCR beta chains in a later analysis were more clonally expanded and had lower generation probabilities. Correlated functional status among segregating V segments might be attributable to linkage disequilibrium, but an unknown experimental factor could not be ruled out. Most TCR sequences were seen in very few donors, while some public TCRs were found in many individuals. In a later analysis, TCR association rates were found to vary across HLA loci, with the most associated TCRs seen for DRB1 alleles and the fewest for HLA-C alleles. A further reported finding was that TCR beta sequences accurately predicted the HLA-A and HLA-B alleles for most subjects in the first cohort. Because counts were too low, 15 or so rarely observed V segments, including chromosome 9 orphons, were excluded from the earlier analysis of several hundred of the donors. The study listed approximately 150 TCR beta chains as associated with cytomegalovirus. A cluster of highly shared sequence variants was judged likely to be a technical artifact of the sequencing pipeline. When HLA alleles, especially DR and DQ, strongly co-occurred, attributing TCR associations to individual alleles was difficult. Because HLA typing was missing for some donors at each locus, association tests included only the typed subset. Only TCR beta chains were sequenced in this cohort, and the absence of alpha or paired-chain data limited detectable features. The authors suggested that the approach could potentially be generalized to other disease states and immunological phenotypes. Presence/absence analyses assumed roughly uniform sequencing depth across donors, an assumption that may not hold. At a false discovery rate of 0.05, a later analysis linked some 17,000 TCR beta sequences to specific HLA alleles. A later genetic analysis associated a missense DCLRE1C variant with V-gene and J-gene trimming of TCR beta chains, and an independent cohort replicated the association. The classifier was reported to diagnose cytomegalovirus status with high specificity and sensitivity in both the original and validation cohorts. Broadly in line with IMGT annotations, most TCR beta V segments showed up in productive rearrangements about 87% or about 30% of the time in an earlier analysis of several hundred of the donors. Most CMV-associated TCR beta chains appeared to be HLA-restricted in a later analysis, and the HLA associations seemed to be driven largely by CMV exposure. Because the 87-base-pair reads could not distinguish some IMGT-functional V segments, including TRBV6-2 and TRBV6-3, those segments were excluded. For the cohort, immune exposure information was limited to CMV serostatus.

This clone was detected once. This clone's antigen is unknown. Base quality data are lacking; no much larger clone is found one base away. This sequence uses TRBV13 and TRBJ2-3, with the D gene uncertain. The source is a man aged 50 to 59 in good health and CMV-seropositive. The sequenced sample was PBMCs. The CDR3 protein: CASSPSSRTDTQYF. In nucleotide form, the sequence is TGTGCCAGCAGCCCCAGCTCGAGGACAGATACGCAGTATTTT.